The entry that follows covers one T cell receptor (beta chain) sequence. Antigen specificity is unknown. These data belong to a study of blood T cells in healthy people across ages. Study conclusions and caveats: The recorded TCR beta diversity per million T cells decreased in a roughly linear manner with age.

Around 10 milliliters was the volume of peripheral blood drawn from each donor. In germline, CDR1 is SQVTM, CDR2 ANQGSEA. V gave up 0 bases and J gave up 1 base, with 10 bases separating them. The CDR3 loop spans 15 amino acids. Next came a second PCR, run for roughly 6 to 11 cycles, which used a sample-barcoded 5' primer along with a J-beta primer mix. TCRdb re-derived calls from the 5' RACE reads in MiXCR, one entry per CDR3 protein. The sample carries around 800,000 distinct CDR3 sequences, about a quarter recorded once. The same data also went into a second study, on T cells of mothers and their children. That report notes: Donors comprised three healthy Caucasian mothers plus their six children. The TCR beta CDR3 read count exceeded 9 million for each mother and was about 2.8 million for each child.

This chain connects TRBV29-1 to TRBJ1-3; perhaps TRBD1 as D (5 bases). Source material: blood. This clonotype was sampled from a boy between 10 and 17 years old in good health. CDR3 coding DNA: TGCAGCGTTGAAGAAAGGGGAAGGTCTGGAAACACCATATATTTT. Protein product: CSVEERGRSGNTIYF.